The rows below give T cell receptor beta chains drawn from one sample of a study of blood T cell repertoires in COVID-19. Only in-frame clones appear in the TCRdb table, and some are missing; sequencing was by immunoSEQ multiplex PCR. The sample includes about 220,000 clones, approximately 85% of them seen just once. The sequenced material came from peripheral blood. Source of these receptors: a woman in her 70s with COVID-19, enrolled during active disease. Both conserved end residues are part of each CDR3.

V gene: TRBV7-2; CDR3 protein: CASSPSASGYGYTF
V gene: TRBV9; CDR3 protein: CASSVLGAGNTIYF
V gene: TRBV7-7; CDR3 protein: CASSLGSGTETQYF
V gene: TRBV9; CDR3 protein: CASSVGGEETQYF
V gene: TRBV19; CDR3 protein: CASSDGTVVDEKLFF
V gene: TRBV4-1; CDR3 protein: CASSQVPYRGLAGGNTGELFF
V gene: TRBV6-4; CDR3 protein: CASSDGTANSPLHF
V gene: TRBV7-2; CDR3 protein: CASSLRSGGYPYGYTF
V gene: TRBV9; CDR3 protein: CASSPPRGGYTF
V gene: TRBV4-3; CDR3 protein: CASSQESSNSPLHF
V gene: TRBV24-1; CDR3 protein: CATSERQSNQPQHF
V gene: TRBV7-8; CDR3 protein: CASSPLLAGVLQETQYF
V gene: TRBV12-3/TRBV12-4; CDR3 protein: CASSLNRNTEAFF
V gene: TRBV3-1/TRBV3-2; CDR3 protein: CASSQNLGQLGGYTF
V gene: TRBV27; CDR3 protein: CASSSGNLNTEAFF
V gene: TRBV25-1; CDR3 protein: CASSPPGQGGNQPQHF
V gene: TRBV9; CDR3 protein: CASTRTGAQETQYF
V gene: TRBV30; CDR3 protein: CAWSEGPSGNTIYF
V gene: TRBV2; CDR3 protein: CASIPLGLAEFTGELFF
V gene: TRBV2; CDR3 protein: CASIKGTAFNYGYTF
V gene: TRBV5-1; CDR3 protein: CASKLAGSAGELFF
V gene: TRBV11-2; CDR3 protein: CASSRGRASYEQYF
V gene: TRBV9; CDR3 protein: CASSFSGRASSGELFF
V gene: TRBV2; CDR3 protein: CASIGGDRVGETQYF
V gene: TRBV29-1; CDR3 protein: CSVVGSSYEQYF
V gene: TRBV7-2; CDR3 protein: CASSLGTGYTGELFF
V gene: TRBV7-7; CDR3 protein: CASSSTSGSIGELFF
V gene: TRBV4-3; CDR3 protein: CASSQGDRWAYEQYF
V gene: TRBV4-3; CDR3 protein: CASSQGASGGNTGELFF
V gene: TRBV3-1/TRBV3-2; CDR3 protein: CASSFRRGGVTDTQYF